Listed below are T cell receptor beta chains from one sample, sequenced in a study of T cell changes during pregnancy in multiple sclerosis. The table came from immunoSEQ multiplex PCR; TCRdb's copy has only in-frame clones and leaves some out. The data show 37,000 or so clones, 85% to 95% seen once. The starting material was CD4+ T cells from peripheral blood mononuclear cells, obtained in the second trimester of pregnancy. These receptors came from a female donor with multiple sclerosis, enrolled in a pregnancy study. CDR3s leave out the opening cysteine and the closing phenylalanine or tryptophan. The D gene is left open where the match is weak.

CDR3 protein: ASSPVYGQGWETQY
D gene: TRBD1
V gene: TRBV4-3

CDR3 protein: AIRPGRGQTYEQY
D gene: NA
V gene: TRBV10-3

CDR3 protein: ASSLGQGPSPLH
D gene: TRBD1
V gene: TRBV5-1

CDR3 protein: ATRTTGGGEQY
D gene: TRBD1
V gene: TRBV10-3

CDR3 protein: ASSLDGTGIEQY
D gene: TRBD1
V gene: TRBV7-8

CDR3 protein: ASSVAGETEAF
D gene: NA
V gene: TRBV9

CDR3 protein: ASSLRASGSTDTQY
D gene: TRBD2
V gene: TRBV5-1

CDR3 protein: ASSVFGDQPQH
D gene: NA
V gene: TRBV9

CDR3 protein: ASSLGGSGNTIY
D gene: NA
V gene: TRBV6-6

CDR3 protein: ASSDTTPGHLPLTTDTQY
D gene: NA
V gene: TRBV6-4

CDR3 protein: ASSQLGSTGKAF
D gene: NA
V gene: TRBV14

CDR3 protein: ASSFDETRRTQY
D gene: NA
V gene: TRBV5-1

CDR3 protein: ASSFTGTEGTGELF
D gene: TRBD1
V gene: TRBV5-1

CDR3 protein: SVGPGTGRIQTNEQF
D gene: TRBD1
V gene: TRBV29-1

CDR3 protein: ASSLGGLGSYEQY
D gene: NA
V gene: TRBV11-3

CDR3 protein: ASSVLSGAGEQY
D gene: TRBD2
V gene: TRBV6-4

CDR3 protein: ASSTRWGEQETQY
D gene: NA
V gene: TRBV19

CDR3 protein: ASSPPSGRDPSTDTQY
D gene: TRBD2
V gene: TRBV13

CDR3 protein: AFHPWGVSGNTIY
D gene: NA
V gene: TRBV18

CDR3 protein: ASSRNLGEETQY
D gene: NA
V gene: TRBV7-2

CDR3 protein: ASSYRGGAPDGYT
D gene: TRBD1
V gene: TRBV5-1

CDR3 protein: ASSEGGGTEAF
D gene: NA
V gene: TRBV6-4

CDR3 protein: ASSFGTGTYEQY
D gene: TRBD1
V gene: TRBV9

CDR3 protein: ASRTGTGKLKNTEAF
D gene: TRBD1
V gene: TRBV7-2

CDR3 protein: ASSYGLAGDQI
D gene: TRBD2
V gene: TRBV6-6

CDR3 protein: ASSRTEFF
D gene: NA
V gene: TRBV19

CDR3 protein: ASSYSAGNQPQH
D gene: NA
V gene: TRBV6-5

CDR3 protein: ASSNRLSTEAF
D gene: NA
V gene: TRBV28

CDR3 protein: ASRDGQGAAF
D gene: TRBD1
V gene: TRBV2

CDR3 protein: ASSQVQGSGANVLT
D gene: NA
V gene: TRBV4-3

CDR3 protein: ASSVTSGGPYEQY
D gene: TRBD2
V gene: TRBV11-2

CDR3 protein: ASSSPTGGGEGYT
D gene: TRBD1
V gene: TRBV6-5

CDR3 protein: ASSQPGLPNTEAF
D gene: NA
V gene: TRBV4-2

CDR3 protein: ASSQKTVRGNRAYNEQF
D gene: NA
V gene: TRBV4-3

CDR3 protein: ASAGTGGLNEQY
D gene: TRBD1
V gene: TRBV19

CDR3 protein: SGKGAGNTIY
D gene: NA
V gene: TRBV29-1